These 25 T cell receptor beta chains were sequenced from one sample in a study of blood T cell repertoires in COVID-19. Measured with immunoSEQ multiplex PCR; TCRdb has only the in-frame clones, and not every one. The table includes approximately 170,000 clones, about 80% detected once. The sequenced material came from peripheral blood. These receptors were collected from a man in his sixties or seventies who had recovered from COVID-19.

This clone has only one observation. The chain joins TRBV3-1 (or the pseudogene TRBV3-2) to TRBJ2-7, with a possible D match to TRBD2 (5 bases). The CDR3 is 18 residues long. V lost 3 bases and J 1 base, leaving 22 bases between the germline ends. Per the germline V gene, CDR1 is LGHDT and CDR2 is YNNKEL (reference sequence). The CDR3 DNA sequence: TGTGCCAGCAGCCAGCCTCCCGAGGGATTTCGCCATTCCTACGAGCAGTACTTC. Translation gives CASSQPPEGFRHSYEQYF.

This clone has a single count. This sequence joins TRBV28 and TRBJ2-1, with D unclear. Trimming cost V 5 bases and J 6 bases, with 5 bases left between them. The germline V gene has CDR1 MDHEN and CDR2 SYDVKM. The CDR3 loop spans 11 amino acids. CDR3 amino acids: CASSRLNEQFF. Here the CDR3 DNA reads TGTGCCAGCAGTCGTCTCAATGAGCAGTTCTTC. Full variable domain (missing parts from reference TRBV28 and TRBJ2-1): DVKVTQSSRYLVKRTGEKVFLECVQDMDHENMFWYRQDPGLGLRLIYFSYDVKMKEKGDIPEGYSVSREKKERFSLILESASTNQTSMYLCASSRLNEQFFGPGTRLTVL.

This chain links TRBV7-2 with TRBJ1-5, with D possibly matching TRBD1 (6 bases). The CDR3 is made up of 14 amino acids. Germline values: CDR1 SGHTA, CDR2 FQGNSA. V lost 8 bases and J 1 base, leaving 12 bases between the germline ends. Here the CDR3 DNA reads TGTGCCAGCGGGGGCGGACCGAGCAATCAGCCCCAGCATTTT. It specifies CASGGGPSNQPQHF.

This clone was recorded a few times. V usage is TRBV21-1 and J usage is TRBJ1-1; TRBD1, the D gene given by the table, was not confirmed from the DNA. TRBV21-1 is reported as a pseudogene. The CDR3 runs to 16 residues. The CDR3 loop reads CASSNPTRRGETEAFF. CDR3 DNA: TGTGCCAGCAGCAACCCTACGCGCAGGGGTGAGACTGAAGCTTTCTTT.

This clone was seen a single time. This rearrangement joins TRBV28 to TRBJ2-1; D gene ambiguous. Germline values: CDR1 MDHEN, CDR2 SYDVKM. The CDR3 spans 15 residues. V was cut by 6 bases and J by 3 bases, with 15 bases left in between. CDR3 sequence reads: CASSSVPRSYNEQFF. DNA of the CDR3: TGTGCCAGCAGCTCGGTGCCGAGAAGCTACAATGAGCAGTTCTTC.

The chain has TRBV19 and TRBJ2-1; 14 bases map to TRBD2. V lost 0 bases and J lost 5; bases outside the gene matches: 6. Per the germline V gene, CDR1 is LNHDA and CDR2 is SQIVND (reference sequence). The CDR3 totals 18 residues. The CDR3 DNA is TGTGCCAGTAGTATAGAAGGGGGACTAGCGGGAGCCCACAATGAGCAGTTCTTC. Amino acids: CASSIEGGLAGAHNEQFF. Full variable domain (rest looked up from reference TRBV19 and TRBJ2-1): DGGITQSPKYLFRKEGQNVTLSCEQNLNHDAMYWYRQDPGQGLRLIYYSQIVNDFQKGDIAEGYSVSREKKESFPLTVTSAQKNPTAFYLCASSIEGGLAGAHNEQFFGPGTRLTVL.

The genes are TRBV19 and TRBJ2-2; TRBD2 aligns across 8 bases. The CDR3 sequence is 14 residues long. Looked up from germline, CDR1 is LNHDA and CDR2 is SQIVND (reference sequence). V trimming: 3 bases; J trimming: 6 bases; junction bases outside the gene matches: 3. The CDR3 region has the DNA TGTGCCAGTAGTATCTCGGGAGGGTCCGGGGAGCTGTTTTTT. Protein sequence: CASSISGGSGELFF. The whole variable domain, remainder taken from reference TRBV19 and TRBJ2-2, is DGGITQSPKYLFRKEGQNVTLSCEQNLNHDAMYWYRQDPGQGLRLIYYSQIVNDFQKGDIAEGYSVSREKKESFPLTVTSAQKNPTAFYLCASSISGGSGELFFGEGSRLTVL.

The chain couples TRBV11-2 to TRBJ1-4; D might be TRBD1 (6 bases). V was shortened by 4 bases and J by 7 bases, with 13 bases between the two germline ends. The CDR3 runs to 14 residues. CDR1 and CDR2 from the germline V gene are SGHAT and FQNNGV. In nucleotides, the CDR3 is TGTGCCAGCAGCTCAGACAGGCTGGGTGAAAAACTGTTTTTT. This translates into CASSSDRLGEKLFF.

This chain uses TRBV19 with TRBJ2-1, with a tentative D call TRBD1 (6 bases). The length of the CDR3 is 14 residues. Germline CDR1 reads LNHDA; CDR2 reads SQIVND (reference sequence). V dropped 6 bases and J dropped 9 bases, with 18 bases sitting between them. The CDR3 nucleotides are TGTGCCAGTAGCCTAACGACAGGTCTTGGTGAGCAGTTCTTC. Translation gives CASSLTTGLGEQFF. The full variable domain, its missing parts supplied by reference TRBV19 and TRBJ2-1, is DGGITQSPKYLFRKEGQNVTLSCEQNLNHDAMYWYRQDPGQGLRLIYYSQIVNDFQKGDIAEGYSVSREKKESFPLTVTSAQKNPTAFYLCASSLTTGLGEQFFGPGTRLTVL.

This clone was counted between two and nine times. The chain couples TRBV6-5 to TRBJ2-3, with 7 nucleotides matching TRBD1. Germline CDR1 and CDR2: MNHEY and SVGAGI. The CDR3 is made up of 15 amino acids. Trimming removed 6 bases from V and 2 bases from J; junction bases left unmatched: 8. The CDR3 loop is CASRRDSRDTDTQYF. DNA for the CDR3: TGTGCCAGCAGGAGGGACAGTCGGGACACAGATACGCAGTATTTT.

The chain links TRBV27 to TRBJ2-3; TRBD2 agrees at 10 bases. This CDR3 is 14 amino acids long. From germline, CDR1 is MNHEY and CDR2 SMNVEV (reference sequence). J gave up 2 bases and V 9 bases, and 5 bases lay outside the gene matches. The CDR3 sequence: CASKLAGYTDTQYF. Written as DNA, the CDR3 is TGTGCCAGTAAACTAGCGGGGTACACAGATACGCAGTATTTT.

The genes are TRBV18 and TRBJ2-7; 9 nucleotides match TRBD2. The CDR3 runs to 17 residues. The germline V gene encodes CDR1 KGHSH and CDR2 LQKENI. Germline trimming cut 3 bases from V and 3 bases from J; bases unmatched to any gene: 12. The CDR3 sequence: CASSPSRSSGAIYEQYF. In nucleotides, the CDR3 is TGTGCCAGCTCACCCTCCCGCTCTAGCGGGGCAATCTACGAGCAGTACTTC.

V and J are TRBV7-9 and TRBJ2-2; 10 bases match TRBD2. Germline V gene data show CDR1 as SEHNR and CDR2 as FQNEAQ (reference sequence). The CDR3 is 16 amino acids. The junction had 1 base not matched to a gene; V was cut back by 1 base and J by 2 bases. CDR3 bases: TGTGCCAGCAGCTTAGGACTAGCGGGCAACACCGGGGAGCTGTTTTTT. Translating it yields CASSLGLAGNTGELFF.

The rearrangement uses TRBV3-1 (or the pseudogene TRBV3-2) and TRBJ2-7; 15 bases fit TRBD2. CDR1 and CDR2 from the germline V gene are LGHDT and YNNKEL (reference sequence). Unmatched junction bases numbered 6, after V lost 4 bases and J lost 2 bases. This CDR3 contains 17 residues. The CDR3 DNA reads TGTGCCAGCAGCCGAGGGACTAGCGGGAGGACCACCTACGAGCAGTACTTC. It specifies CASSRGTSGRTTYEQYF.

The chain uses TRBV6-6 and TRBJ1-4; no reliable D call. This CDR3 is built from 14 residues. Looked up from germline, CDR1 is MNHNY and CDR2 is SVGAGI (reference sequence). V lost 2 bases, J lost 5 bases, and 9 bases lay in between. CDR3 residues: CASSYRGGNEKLFF. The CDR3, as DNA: TGTGCCAGCAGTTACCGGGGTGGGAATGAAAAACTGTTTTTT.

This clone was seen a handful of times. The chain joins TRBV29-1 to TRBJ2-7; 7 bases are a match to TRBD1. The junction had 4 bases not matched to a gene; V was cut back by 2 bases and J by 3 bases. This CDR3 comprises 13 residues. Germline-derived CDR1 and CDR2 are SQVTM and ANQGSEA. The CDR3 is CSVELRDSYEQYF. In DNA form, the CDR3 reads TGCAGCGTTGAACTCCGGGACAGCTACGAGCAGTACTTC.

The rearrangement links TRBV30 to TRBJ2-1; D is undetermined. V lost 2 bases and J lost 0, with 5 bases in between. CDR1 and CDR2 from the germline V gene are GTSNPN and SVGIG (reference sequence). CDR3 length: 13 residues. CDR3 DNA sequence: TGTGCCTGGAGTACTACCTCCTACAATGAGCAGTTCTTC. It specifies CAWSTTSYNEQFF. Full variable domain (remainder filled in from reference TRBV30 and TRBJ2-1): SQTIHQWPATLVQPVGSPLSLECTVEGTSNPNLYWYRQAAGRGLQLLFYSVGIGQISSEVPQNLSASRPQDRQFILSSKKLLLSDSGFYLCAWSTTSYNEQFFGPGTRLTVL.

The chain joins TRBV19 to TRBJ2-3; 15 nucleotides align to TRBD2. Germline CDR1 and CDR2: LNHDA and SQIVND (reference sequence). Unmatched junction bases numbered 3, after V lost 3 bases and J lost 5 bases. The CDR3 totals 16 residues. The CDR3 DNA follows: TGTGCCAGTAGTATGGGACTAGCGGGAGGTGAAGATACGCAGTATTTT. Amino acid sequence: CASSMGLAGGEDTQYF.

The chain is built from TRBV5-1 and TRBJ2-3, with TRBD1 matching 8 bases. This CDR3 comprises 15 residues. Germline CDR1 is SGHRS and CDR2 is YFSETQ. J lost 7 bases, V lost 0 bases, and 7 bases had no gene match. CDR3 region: CASSLAEPGGYTQYF. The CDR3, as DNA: TGCGCCAGCAGCTTGGCCGAGCCAGGGGGCTATACGCAGTATTTT.

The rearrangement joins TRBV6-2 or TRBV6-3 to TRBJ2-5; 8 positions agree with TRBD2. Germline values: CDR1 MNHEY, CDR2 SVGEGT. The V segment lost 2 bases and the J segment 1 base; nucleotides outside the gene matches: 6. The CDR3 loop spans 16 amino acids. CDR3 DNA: TGTGCCAGCAGTTACGGACCGGGAGGGTCCCAAGAGACCCAGTACTTC. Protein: CASSYGPGGSQETQYF.

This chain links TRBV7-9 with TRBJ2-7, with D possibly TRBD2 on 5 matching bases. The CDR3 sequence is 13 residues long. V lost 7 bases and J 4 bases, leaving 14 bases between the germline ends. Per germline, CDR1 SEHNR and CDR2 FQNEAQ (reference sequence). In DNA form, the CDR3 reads TGTGCCAGCACCCTTGGAGGTCGATACGAGCAGTACTTC. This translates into CASTLGGRYEQYF.

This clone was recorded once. The CDR3 region has the DNA TGTGCCAGCAGCTCTCCCGCGCGGAGTGAGCAGTTCTTC. Amino acids: CASSSPARSEQFF. V usage is TRBV11-2 and J usage is TRBJ2-1, with no clear D. The germline CDR1 and CDR2 sequences are SGHAT and FQNNGV. CDR3 length: 13 residues. V lost 4 bases and J lost 9, with 13 bases in between.

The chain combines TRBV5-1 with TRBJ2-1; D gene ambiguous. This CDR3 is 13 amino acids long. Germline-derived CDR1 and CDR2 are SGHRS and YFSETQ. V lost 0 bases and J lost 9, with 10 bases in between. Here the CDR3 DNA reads TGCGCCAGCAGCTTGGGTCTTAAGAGTGAGCAGTTCTTC. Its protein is CASSLGLKSEQFF.

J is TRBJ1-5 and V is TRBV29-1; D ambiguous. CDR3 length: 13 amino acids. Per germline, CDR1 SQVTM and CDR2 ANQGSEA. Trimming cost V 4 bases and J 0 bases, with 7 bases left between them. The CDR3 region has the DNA TGCAGCGTTGCGGAGAATAGCAATCAGCCCCAGCATTTT. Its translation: CSVAENSNQPQHF.

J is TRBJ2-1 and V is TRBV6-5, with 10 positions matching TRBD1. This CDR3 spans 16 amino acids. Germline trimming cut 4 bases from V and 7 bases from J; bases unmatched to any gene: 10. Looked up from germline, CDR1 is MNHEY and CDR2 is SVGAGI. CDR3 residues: CASSSRDRGMDNEQFF. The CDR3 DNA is TGTGCCAGCAGTTCCCGGGACAGGGGAATGGATAATGAGCAGTTCTTC.